This T cell receptor beta chain is from a study of siplizumab effects on memory and regulatory T cells. For this clone: Its antigen remains unidentified.

Per individual sample, about 10^5 TCR templates were assayed. Sequencing was performed with immunoSEQ multiplex PCR; in TCRdb, only in-frame clones are kept and a portion is missing. This sample has roughly 92,000 clones, with roughly 94% found just once. Broader study findings: Memory cells that were CD4+ and unstimulated gave rise to alloreactive sequences, which siplizumab significantly reduced.

With V trimmed by 3 bases and J by 3 bases, 7 bases remained unmatched. This CDR3 is built from 15 residues. CDR1 and CDR2 (germline): SGHRS, YFSETQ. Sequencing input: non-Treg CD4+ T cells sorted from blood. The rearrangement links TRBV5-1 to TRBJ1-1; 8 bases are shared with TRBD1. The source is a human donor in good health. CDR3 nucleotide sequence: TGCGCCAGCAGCTCGATCCGGACAGGGTACACTGAAGCTTTCTTT. This translates into CASSSIRTGYTEAFF.